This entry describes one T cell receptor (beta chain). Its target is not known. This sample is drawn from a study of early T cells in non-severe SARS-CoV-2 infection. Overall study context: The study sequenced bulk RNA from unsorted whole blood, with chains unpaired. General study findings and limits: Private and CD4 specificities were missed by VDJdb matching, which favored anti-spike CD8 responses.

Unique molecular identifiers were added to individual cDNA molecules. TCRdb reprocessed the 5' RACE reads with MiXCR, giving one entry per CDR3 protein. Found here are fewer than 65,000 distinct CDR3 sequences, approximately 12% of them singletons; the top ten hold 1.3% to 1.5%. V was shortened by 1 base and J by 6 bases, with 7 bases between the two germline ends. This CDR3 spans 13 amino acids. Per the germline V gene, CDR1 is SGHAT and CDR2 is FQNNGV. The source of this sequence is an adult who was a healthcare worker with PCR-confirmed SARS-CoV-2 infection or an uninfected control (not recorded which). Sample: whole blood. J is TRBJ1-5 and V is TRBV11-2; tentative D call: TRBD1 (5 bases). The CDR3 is CASSLGGSQPQHF. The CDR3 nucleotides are TGTGCCAGCAGCTTAGGGGGGAGTCAGCCCCAGCATTTT.